Below, 25 T cell receptor beta chains from the same sample are listed, as sequenced in a study of regulatory T cells in long-lasting Graves disease. The time point denotes: newly diagnosed GD, antithyroid drugs for less than 3 months. Researchers made the TCR library from RNA that was extracted from PBMCs. TCR beta libraries were built with iRepertoire HTBI primers and Arm-PCR of CDR3 regions. Each CDR3 protein is one row after TCRdb ran MiXCR on the multiplex PCR reads. This table holds about 620,000 distinct CDR3 sequences, 15% to 20% found once. The same data also went into a second study, on T cells in Graves' hyperthyroidism and ophthalmopathy.

The sample consisted of peripheral blood mononuclear cells (PBMCs), taken at new diagnosis, from a patient treated with antithyroid drugs. These receptors came from a woman in her twenties or thirties with Graves disease.

This clonotype appeared a few times. This chain connects TRBV20-1 to TRBJ2-7; D is perhaps TRBD2 (6 bases). In germline, CDR1 is DFQATT, CDR2 SNEGSKA (reference sequence). CDR3 length equals 13 residues. V lost 3 bases, J lost 5 bases, and 14 bases lay in between. The CDR3 nucleotides are TGCAGTGCTAGTCTAGCGCCACGAAACGAGCAGTACTTC. Translation: CSASLAPRNEQYF.

V and J are TRBV24-1 and TRBJ2-1; 11 bases line up with TRBD2. V dropped 3 bases and J dropped 7; count of bases not matched to a gene: 4. The CDR3 is 15 residues long. Germline V gene data show CDR1 as KGHDR and CDR2 as SFDVKD. This CDR3 is CATSDIAGGYNEQFF. The CDR3 nucleotides are TGTGCCACCAGTGATATAGCGGGAGGGTATAATGAGCAGTTCTTC.

A remark on this clonotype: One end of the junction does not line up with germline, which may come from a read error. V usage is TRBV5-1 and J usage is TRBJ2-3, with D perhaps TRBD2 (7 bases). TRBJ2-1 explains the end of the DNA better; the J call may be wrong. This CDR3 comprises 15 residues. CDR1 SGHRS and CDR2 YFSETQ come from the germline V gene. The CDR3 DNA reads TGTGCCAGCAGCCAACGATTAGGGGGGGCTAGCGAGCAGTTCTTC. It codes for CASSQRLGGASEQFF.

The CDR3 DNA follows: TGTGCCAGCAACGGTATCCTCGGGACAGGTCGCTACGAGCAGTACTTC. This gives the protein CASNGILGTGRYEQYF. The chain carries TRBV2 and TRBJ2-7; 8 nucleotides match TRBD1. V was clipped by 7 bases and J by 3 bases; unmatched bases: 14. Germline V CDR1 and CDR2: SNHLY, FYNNEI. CDR3 length equals 16 residues.

This clonotype was observed at least ten times. The chain uses TRBV15 and TRBJ2-2, with D perhaps TRBD1 (6 bases). CDR1 is LNHNV, CDR2 YYDKDF, per germline (reference sequence). The CDR3 has 16 amino acids. Deletions cut 4 bases from V and 1 base from J, with 13 bases between. CDR3 in amino acids: CATSTSGAMNTGELFF. CDR3 sequence (DNA): TGTGCCACCAGCACCTCAGGGGCAATGAACACCGGGGAGCTGTTTTTT.

V is TRBV29-1 and J is TRBJ2-1, with D possibly being TRBD2 (6 bases). The germline V and J ends were trimmed by 6 bases and 5 bases, with 20 bases remaining between them. In germline, CDR1 is SQVTM, CDR2 ANQGSEA. The CDR3 sequence is 15 residues long. The CDR3 sequence: CSVGIAERLNNEQFF. Here the CDR3 DNA reads TGCAGCGTCGGGATAGCGGAACGTCTAAACAATGAGCAGTTCTTC.

The rearrangement uses TRBV20-1 and TRBJ1-5; 7 nucleotides agree with TRBD1. Germline CDR1 DFQATT, CDR2 SNEGSKA (reference sequence). The ends lost 6 bases at V and 6 bases at J; junction bases unmatched: 11. The length of the CDR3 is 14 residues. Here the CDR3 reads CSARNDRDVQPQHF. The CDR3 nucleotides are TGCAGTGCCCGGAATGACAGGGATGTTCAGCCCCAGCATTTT.

This clonotype showed up many times. The CDR3 nucleotides read TGTGCCAGCAGTTTGGTGGAACGGGTATCGTCACCCCTCCACTTT. It yields the protein CASSLVERVSSPLHF. The gene calls are TRBV28 and TRBJ1-6; D unclear. Looked up from germline, CDR1 is MDHEN and CDR2 is SYDVKM. The CDR3 consists of 15 residues. Trimming removed 3 bases from V and 10 bases from J, with 16 bases in between.

The table lists this clonotype with many counts. The chain employs TRBV28 and TRBJ2-5; TRBD1 agrees at 7 bases. CDR1 is MDHEN and CDR2 is SYDVKM in the germline V gene. The CDR3 is made up of 15 amino acids. Trimming removed 4 bases from V and 1 base from J; junction bases left unmatched: 6. CDR3 sequence reads: CASSSSWDSQETQYF. In DNA, the CDR3 is TGTGCCAGCAGTTCCTCCTGGGACAGCCAAGAGACCCAGTACTTC.

This clonotype came up a few times. The V and J genes are TRBV28 and TRBJ1-6; D remains ambiguous. CDR1 is MDHEN and CDR2 is SYDVKM in the germline V gene. CDR3 size: 15 residues. Trimming left V 2 bases short and J 6 bases short, with 11 bases between. In nucleotides, the CDR3 is TGTGCCAGCAGTTTACGGGCAGTCGTTAATTCACCCCTCCACTTT. It is translated as CASSLRAVVNSPLHF. The full variable domain, rest sourced from reference TRBV28 and TRBJ1-6, is DVKVTQSSRYLVKRTGEKVFLECVQDMDHENMFWYRQDPGLGLRLIYFSYDVKMKEKGDIPEGYSVSREKKERFSLILESASTNQTSMYLCASSLRAVVNSPLHFGNGTRLTVT.

This clonotype was recorded at least ten times. The CDR3 spells CASSINPMNTEAFF. In nucleotides, the CDR3 is TGTGCCAGTAGTATAAACCCCATGAACACTGAAGCTTTCTTT. The chain combines TRBV19 with TRBJ1-1; D is ambiguous. CDR3 length equals 14 residues. Per the germline V gene, CDR1 is LNHDA and CDR2 is SQIVND (reference sequence). V dropped 2 bases and J dropped 0 bases, with 7 bases sitting between them. Full variable domain (rest looked up from reference TRBV19 and TRBJ1-1): DGGITQSPKYLFRKEGQNVTLSCEQNLNHDAMYWYRQDPGQGLRLIYYSQIVNDFQKGDIAEGYSVSREKKESFPLTVTSAQKNPTAFYLCASSINPMNTEAFFGQGTRLTVV.

V and J are TRBV7-3 and TRBJ2-1; TRBD2 aligns across 7 bases. CDR3 length: 14 amino acids. Germline V CDR1 and CDR2: SGHTA, FQGTGA. The trim removed 2 bases at V and 6 bases at J, leaving 4 bases unmatched. CDR3 sequence (DNA): TGTGCCAGCAGCTTATCAGCGGGGCCCAATGAGCAGTTCTTC. It yields the protein CASSLSAGPNEQFF.

On this clonotype itself: This may be a read error, as it is one base from a much larger clone. CDR3 sequence reads: CASSLGVGGLVYGYTF. The DNA for the CDR3 is TGTGCCAGCAGCTTAGGGGTTGGGGGGCTAGTATATGGCTACACCTTC. The rearrangement joins TRBV7-2 to TRBJ1-2, with D perhaps TRBD1 (6 bases). This CDR3 has 16 residues. Germline lookup yields CDR1 SGHTA and CDR2 FQGNSA. Trimming removed 1 base from V and 5 bases from J, with 17 bases in between.

There are a few counts of this clonotype. V is TRBV28 and J is TRBJ2-1; D not resolved. Trimming removed 6 bases at V and 0 bases at J, with 9 bases between. Germline V CDR1 and CDR2: MDHEN, SYDVKM. The CDR3 is 14 residues long. The DNA for the CDR3 is TGTGCCAGCAGACCCGTAAACTCCTACAATGAGCAGTTCTTC. It encodes CASRPVNSYNEQFF.

The rearrangement links TRBV19 to TRBJ2-3, with TRBD2 as a possible D gene (6 bases). Germline V gene lookup returns CDR1 LNHDA and CDR2 SQIVND (reference sequence). V was trimmed by 1 base and J by 2 bases, leaving 10 bases between them. The CDR3 has 15 amino acids. The CDR3 nucleotides read TGTGCCAGTAGTATAGGGTCTAGCGCCACAGATACGCAGTATTTT. Its translation is CASSIGSSATDTQYF.

At least ten counts were recorded for this clonotype. V gene TRBV27 combines with J gene TRBJ2-1; 9 nucleotides align to TRBD2. Trimming took 7 bases from V and 3 from J; bases not matched to a gene: 7. Looked up from germline, CDR1 is MNHEY and CDR2 is SMNVEV (reference sequence). This CDR3 contains 15 residues. DNA for the CDR3: TGTGCCAGCACCACGGGTAGCGGGAGCTACAATGAGCAGTTCTTC. Its translation is CASTTGSGSYNEQFF.

This clonotype was picked up many times. The chain is built from TRBV7-9 and TRBJ2-5; perhaps TRBD2 as D (6 bases). This CDR3 comprises 15 residues. The V gene lost 4 bases and the J gene lost 2 bases, with 14 bases spanning the gap. Germline CDR1 is SEHNR and CDR2 is FQNEAQ (reference sequence). For the CDR3, the DNA is TGTGCCAGCAGCTCAGGAGGGCTAACACAAGAGACCCAGTACTTC. Its translation is CASSSGGLTQETQYF.

The chain joins TRBV3-1 to TRBJ2-1, with D possibly being TRBD1 or TRBD2 (5 bases each). Between the trimmed V and J ends, which lost 6 bases and 6 bases, there was a span of 24 bases. This CDR3 has 17 residues. CDR1 LGHDT and CDR2 YNNKEL come from the germline V gene (reference sequence). CDR3 sequence: CASSPSFGRGPGNEQFF. In DNA, the CDR3 is TGTGCCAGCAGTCCAAGTTTCGGTCGGGGACCCGGCAATGAGCAGTTCTTC.

Only a few counts were recorded for this clonotype. The chain has TRBV14 and TRBJ1-5; D may be TRBD1 (6 bases). CDR1 is SGHDN, CDR2 FVKESK, per germline. The CDR3 has 13 amino acids. V lost 4 bases to trimming and J lost 4 bases, with 8 bases between them. CDR3 in DNA: TGTGCCAGCAGCCGGACAGCAAATCAGCCCCAGCATTTT. This sequence encodes CASSRTANQPQHF.

This clonotype was counted ten times or more. The V call is TRBV12-3 or TRBV12-4, the J call TRBJ2-1; D call uncertain. CDR3 length equals 15 residues. V was cut by 5 bases and J by 5 bases, with 16 bases left in between. CDR3 loop: CASSTGRKVDNEQFF. DNA for the CDR3: TGTGCCAGCAGTACGGGCCGGAAGGTAGACAATGAGCAGTTCTTC.

The chain combines TRBV18 with TRBJ1-2, with D uncertain. The germline gives CDR1 KGHSH, CDR2 LQKENI. The CDR3 spans 13 residues. Deletions cut 2 bases from V and 8 bases from J, with 12 bases between. CDR3 DNA: TGTGCCAGCTCACCATCGGGATTAGTCGGCTACACCTTC. It encodes CASSPSGLVGYTF. Filled out from reference TRBV18 and TRBJ1-2, the complete variable domain reads NAGVMQNPRHLVRRRGQEARLRCSPMKGHSHVYWYRQLPEEGLKFMVYLQKENIIDESGMPKERFSAEFPKEGPSILRIQQVVRGDSAAYFCASSPSGLVGYTFGSGTRLTVV.

This chain links TRBV12-3 or TRBV12-4 with TRBJ1-4; D is possibly TRBD1 (5 bases). V was clipped by 3 bases and J by 5 bases, with 10 bases between them. The CDR3 is made up of 14 amino acids. CDR3 sequence: CASSLGVLNEKLFF. The CDR3 DNA sequence: TGTGCCAGCAGTTTGGGGGTATTGAATGAAAAACTGTTTTTT.

Ten or more counts support this clonotype. The chain employs TRBV25-1 and TRBJ1-1; D call uncertain. Germline V CDR1 and CDR2: MGHDK, SYGVNS. This CDR3 comprises 14 residues. V lost 8 bases and J lost 0, with 13 bases in between. The CDR3 protein is CASRREHMNTEAFF. CDR3 coding DNA: TGTGCCAGCCGTCGTGAGCACATGAACACTGAAGCTTTCTTT.

This clonotype was seen ten or more times. The chain is built from TRBV6-1 and TRBJ1-2; D possibly corresponds to TRBD1 (6 bases). V was clipped by 5 bases and J by 4 bases, with 26 bases between them. The CDR3 contains 18 residues. The germline gives CDR1 MNHNS, CDR2 SASEGT. CDR3 sequence (DNA): TGTGCCAGCAGTACAACCGGGACAACATCAACTATGGGCTATGGCTACACCTTC. Translated: CASSTTGTTSTMGYGYTF.

This clonotype was seen ten or more times. The rearrangement uses TRBV20-1 and TRBJ2-3, with D tentatively TRBD1 (5 bases). The CDR3 is 12 amino acids. V was cut by 5 bases and J by 8 bases, with 14 bases left in between. Germline CDR1 reads DFQATT; CDR2 reads SNEGSKA (reference sequence). CDR3 sequence: CSAAQTATTQYF. CDR3 bases: TGCAGTGCTGCCCAGACAGCCACTACGCAGTATTTT.